Below, 19 T cell receptor beta chains from the same sample are listed, as sequenced in a study of T cells in tuberculosis. The repertoire was sequenced with immunoSEQ multiplex PCR; TCRdb's copy has only in-frame clones and lacks some. The sample has around 29,000 clones; approximately 93% are singletons. Material: PBMCs. Receptors were obtained from a donor aged 10-29 years with latent tuberculosis or without tuberculosis infection.

The table lists this clone with a count of one. The chain couples TRBV5-1 to TRBJ2-6; possibly TRBD2 for D (5 bases). Germline V gives CDR1 SGHRS, CDR2 YFSETQ. The CDR3 contains 14 residues. V lost 6 bases and J 1 base, leaving 8 bases between the germline ends. The CDR3 reads CASTTGSGANVLTF. In DNA, the CDR3 is TGCGCCAGCACCACGGGGTCTGGGGCCAACGTCCTGACTTTC.

This chain connects TRBV30 to TRBJ1-5, with 7 bases fitting TRBD1. V dropped 2 bases and J dropped 3; count of bases not matched to a gene: 7. Germline V CDR1 and CDR2: GTSNPN, SVGIG (reference sequence). This CDR3 is built from 15 residues. CDR3 in amino acids: CAWSKTGSLNQPQHF. DNA of the CDR3: TGTGCCTGGAGTAAGACAGGGTCACTCAATCAGCCCCAGCATTTT.

The chain is built from TRBV30 and TRBJ1-3, with TRBD1 matching over 9 bases. Germline V lookup: CDR1 GTSNPN, CDR2 SVGIG (reference sequence). The CDR3 spans 15 residues. V shed 2 bases and J 8 bases; nucleotides not matched to a gene: 10. DNA for the CDR3: TGTGCCTGGAGTCCGGGACAGGGCTCGAGAGACACCATATATTTT. Translating gives CAWSPGQGSRDTIYF.

The chain couples TRBV4-3 to TRBJ1-1; 7 bases align to TRBD1. J gave up 11 bases and V 4 bases, and 16 bases lay outside the gene matches. The CDR3 runs 15 residues. The V gene's germline CDR1 is LGHNA and CDR2 YSLEER. CDR3 amino acids: CASSRIYGTDVGAFF. The CDR3 DNA is TGCGCCAGCAGCCGCATATACGGGACAGATGTGGGGGCTTTCTTT.

The V gene is TRBV5-1, the J gene TRBJ2-7; possible D gene TRBD1, 6 bases. V was trimmed by 0 bases and J by 2 bases, leaving 15 bases between them. This CDR3 is 16 amino acids long. Germline lookup yields CDR1 SGHRS and CDR2 YFSETQ. CDR3 in DNA: TGCGCCAGCAGCTTGGCCATTACAGGGAACCCCTACGAGCAGTACTTC. This codes for CASSLAITGNPYEQYF.

The V gene is TRBV7-9, the J gene TRBJ2-3; possible D gene TRBD2, 6 bases. V lost 2 bases, J lost 3 bases, and 12 bases lay in between. This CDR3 comprises 15 residues. Germline V CDR1 and CDR2: SEHNR, FQNEAQ (reference sequence). DNA for the CDR3: TGTGCCAGCAGCTTATTCGGGAGTAGAACAGATACGCAGTATTTT. Translating gives CASSLFGSRTDTQYF.

The chain uses TRBV6-5 and TRBJ2-3, with TRBD2 matching 10 bases. CDR1 and CDR2 (germline): MNHEY, SVGAGI. The length of the CDR3 is 16 residues. Germline trimming cut 2 bases from V and 6 bases from J; bases unmatched to any gene: 8. The chain's CDR3 is CASSYLSGGARDTQYF. The CDR3 DNA reads TGTGCCAGCAGTTACCTAAGCGGGGGGGCCAGGGATACGCAGTATTTT.

This rearrangement joins TRBV18 to TRBJ2-7, with D maybe TRBD1 (6 bases). CDR1 and CDR2 from the germline V gene are KGHSH and LQKENI. This CDR3 contains 15 residues. Trimming pared 3 bases from V and 2 bases from J, leaving 14 bases between. Written as DNA, the CDR3 is TGTGCCAGCTCACCTGGACAGACGGAGGCCTACGAGCAGTACTTC. It codes for CASSPGQTEAYEQYF.

This chain's CDR3 is CASRQGVYEQYF. The DNA for the CDR3 is TGTGCCAGCAGACAGGGTGTATACGAGCAGTACTTC. This chain joins TRBV6-5 and TRBJ2-7; maybe TRBD1 (6 bases). Germline V gene sequence: CDR1 MNHEY, CDR2 SVGAGI. The length of the CDR3 is 12 residues. Between the trimmed V and J ends, which lost 6 bases and 4 bases, there was a span of 10 bases.

The chain employs TRBV6-5 and TRBJ2-7; 7 bases agree with TRBD2. Per the germline V gene, CDR1 is MNHEY and CDR2 is SVGAGI. The ends lost 0 bases at V and 6 bases at J; junction bases unmatched: 2. There are 13 residues in the CDR3. CDR3 sequence: CASSYSGGFEQYF. The CDR3 nucleotides read TGTGCCAGCAGTTACTCGGGAGGGTTCGAGCAGTACTTC.

V is TRBV28 and J is TRBJ2-3; TRBD1 aligns across 7 bases. V lost 5 bases and J lost 2; bases outside the gene matches: 7. The CDR3 sequence is 15 residues long. Germline CDR1 is MDHEN and CDR2 is SYDVKM. CDR3 loop: CASSQGQSYTDTQYF. The CDR3, as DNA: TGTGCCAGCAGTCAGGGACAGAGTTACACAGATACGCAGTATTTT.

This chain uses TRBV19 with TRBJ2-1; 7 positions match TRBD2. The trim removed 8 bases at V and 7 bases at J, leaving 14 bases unmatched. Germline CDR1 reads LNHDA; CDR2 reads SQIVND (reference sequence). This CDR3 has 15 amino acids. In nucleotides, the CDR3 is TGTGCCAGTGGTCTCACCCCGACTAGCACTAATGAGCAGTTCTTC. This gives the protein CASGLTPTSTNEQFF. The full variable domain, completed using reference TRBV19 and TRBJ2-1, is DGGITQSPKYLFRKEGQNVTLSCEQNLNHDAMYWYRQDPGQGLRLIYYSQIVNDFQKGDIAEGYSVSREKKESFPLTVTSAQKNPTAFYLCASGLTPTSTNEQFFGPGTRLTVL.

The chain combines TRBV5-6 with TRBJ1-1; D is uncertain. Looked up from germline, CDR1 is SGHDT and CDR2 is YYEEEE. Deletions cut 1 base from V and 8 bases from J, with 6 bases between. This CDR3 spans 11 amino acids. CDR3 coding DNA: TGTGCCAGCAGCTTGTATCGGGAAGCTTTCTTT. Encoded protein: CASSLYREAFF.

J is TRBJ1-1 and V is TRBV6-1; D not resolved. The CDR3 contains 14 residues. The germline CDR1 and CDR2 sequences are MNHNS and SASEGT. V lost 7 bases and J 3 bases, leaving 15 bases between the germline ends. This CDR3 is CASIRRGSDTEAFF. The CDR3 coding sequence is TGTGCCAGCATACGTCGGGGTTCGGACACTGAAGCTTTCTTT.

This rearrangement joins TRBV21-1 to TRBJ2-7; the table gives TRBD1 as D, unverified against the DNA. TRBV21-1 is listed as a pseudogene. CDR3 length equals 13 residues. The CDR3 loop is CASAEGQGYEQYF. CDR3 DNA sequence: TGTGCCAGTGCCGAGGGACAGGGGTACGAGCAGTACTTC.

V is TRBV9 and J is TRBJ2-3; 14 nucleotides line up with TRBD2. This CDR3 is built from 18 residues. V gave up 0 bases and J gave up 1 base; unmatched junction bases: 4. CDR1 and CDR2 from the germline V gene are SGDLS and YYNGEE. The CDR3 loop is CASSVGLGLAGGTDTQYF. CDR3 nucleotides: TGTGCCAGCAGCGTAGGTCTGGGACTAGCGGGAGGCACAGATACGCAGTATTTT.

The chain has TRBV27 and TRBJ2-3, with TRBD2 matching 10 bases. V lost 3 bases, J lost 5 bases, and 11 bases stayed unmatched. CDR3 length equals 17 residues. Germline CDR1 MNHEY, CDR2 SMNVEV (reference sequence). CDR3 amino acids: CASSLTRTSGGGDTQYF. In DNA form, the CDR3 reads TGTGCCAGCAGTTTGACTCGGACTAGCGGTGGAGGAGATACGCAGTATTTT.

This chain uses TRBV11-2 with TRBJ2-4; 14 bases line up with TRBD2. J lost 0 bases, V lost 4 bases, and 5 bases had no gene match. Germline loops: CDR1 SGHAT, CDR2 FQNNGV. CDR3 size: 18 residues. In nucleotides, the CDR3 is TGTGCCAGCAGCTCCTTGACTAGCGGGGGGGTAGCCAAAAACATTCAGTACTTC. This encodes CASSSLTSGGVAKNIQYF.

The chain is built from TRBV27 and TRBJ2-7; 9 bases fit TRBD1. The V and J ends lost 5 bases and 3 bases, in that order; junction bases with no gene match: 5. Germline CDR1 is MNHEY and CDR2 is SMNVEV (reference sequence). This CDR3 has 14 amino acids. CDR3 nucleotide sequence: TGTGCCAGCAGTGAAACAGGGGGCTTCTACGAGCAGTACTTC. The encoded protein is CASSETGGFYEQYF.